The TCR beta chain described here comes from a study of blood T cell repertoires in COVID-19. With V trimmed by 6 bases and J by 5 bases, 9 bases remained unmatched. This CDR3 region has 14 residues. The germline CDR1 and CDR2 sequences are SGHAT and FQNNGV. Profiling relied on immunoSEQ multiplex PCR, and the TCRdb table lists in-frame clones only, not all of them. Of more than 350,000 clones in the sample, about 88% are singletons; the top ten hold less than 1.5%. Sequencing input: PBMCs or T cells enriched from blood (not recorded which). The clonotype was recovered from a woman between 18 and 29 years old who had been exposed to COVID-19. The chain links TRBV11-2 to TRBJ2-7; 8 bases agree with TRBD1. The CDR3 DNA reads TGTGCCAGCAGAGGGGACAGGAGGCTCCACGAGCAGTACTTC. It codes for CASRGDRRLHEQYF. Supplemented by reference TRBV11-2 and TRBJ2-7, the full variable domain reads EAGVAQSPRYKIIEKRQSVAFWCNPISGHATLYWYQQILGQGPKLLIQFQNNGVVDDSQLPKDRFSAERLKGVDSTLKIQPAKLEDSAVYLCASRGDRRLHEQYFGPGTRLTVT.